What follows are 5 T cell receptor beta chains derived from one specimen sequenced in a study of blood T cells in healthy people across ages. Together with a sample-barcoded 5' primer, a J-beta primer mix was included in a second PCR lasting about 7 to 11 cycles. TCRdb called the 5' RACE reads again in MiXCR, with one record for every CDR3 protein. The table shows about 680,000 distinct CDR3 sequences, with 45% to 50% occurring only once. The sequenced sample consisted of blood. These receptor sequences come from a woman between 55 and 75 years old in good health.

The V call is TRBV3-1, the J call TRBJ2-3; D remains unclear. This CDR3 contains 13 residues. Germline V gene sequence: CDR1 LGHDT, CDR2 YNNKEL (reference sequence). The V end was cut by 1 base, the J end by 4 bases, with 6 bases between. CDR3 sequence reads: CASSQGVPDTQYF. CDR3 DNA sequence: TGTGCCAGCAGCCAAGGGGTCCCAGATACGCAGTATTTT.

J is TRBJ1-2 and V is TRBV6-5; a possible D gene is TRBD1 (6 bases). Germline values: CDR1 MNHEY, CDR2 SVGAGI. V was shortened by 4 bases and J by 4 bases, with 13 bases between the two germline ends. The CDR3 is 14 amino acids. This CDR3 is CASSSRTVSYGYTF. For the CDR3, the DNA is TGTGCCAGCAGTTCCCGGACAGTTTCCTATGGCTACACCTTC.

In nucleotides, the CDR3 is TGTGCCAGCAGTACGCTGACAGGCAACTATGGCTACACCTTC. It yields the protein CASSTLTGNYGYTF. This chain links TRBV28 with TRBJ1-2, with a tentative D call TRBD1 (6 bases). The CDR3 spans 14 residues. Germline V gene data show CDR1 as MDHEN and CDR2 as SYDVKM. The ends were cut back, 5 bases at V and 2 bases at J, with 12 bases in the middle.

J is TRBJ1-2 and V is TRBV30, with 10 bases lining up with TRBD1. Germline V gene data show CDR1 as GTSNPN and CDR2 as SVGIG (reference sequence). The CDR3 extends over 12 amino acids. Trimming removed 3 bases from V and 6 bases from J; junction bases left unmatched: 1. CDR3 nucleotide sequence: TGTGCCTGGAGCGGGACAGGGGATGGCTACACCTTC. It yields the protein CAWSGTGDGYTF. The complete variable domain, with remaining parts taken from reference TRBV30 and TRBJ1-2, reads SQTIHQWPATLVQPVGSPLSLECTVEGTSNPNLYWYRQAAGRGLQLLFYSVGIGQISSEVPQNLSASRPQDRQFILSSKKLLLSDSGFYLCAWSGTGDGYTFGSGTRLTVV.

The chain links TRBV18 to TRBJ1-5; TRBD1 is a possible D gene (6 bases). The CDR3 spans 14 residues. Trimming left V 2 bases short and J 7 bases short, with 12 bases between. CDR1 is KGHSH, CDR2 LQKENI, per germline. The DNA for the CDR3 is TGTGCCAGCTCACCAAGTTACGGGGGCCAGCCCCAGCATTTT. This gives the protein CASSPSYGGQPQHF.